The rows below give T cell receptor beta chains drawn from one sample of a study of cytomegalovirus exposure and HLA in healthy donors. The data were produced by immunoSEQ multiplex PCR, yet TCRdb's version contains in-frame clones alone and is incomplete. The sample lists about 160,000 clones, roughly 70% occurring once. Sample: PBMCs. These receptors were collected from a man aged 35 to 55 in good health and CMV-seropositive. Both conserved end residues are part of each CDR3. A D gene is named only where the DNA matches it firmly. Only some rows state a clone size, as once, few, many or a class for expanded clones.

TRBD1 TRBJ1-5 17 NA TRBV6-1 TGTGCCAGCAGTGGACAGGGGGAAGTGGGCGATAATCAGCCCCAGCATTTT CASSGQGEVGDNQPQHF
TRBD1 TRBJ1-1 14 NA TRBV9 TGTGCCAGCAGCCTGGGGACAGCCCACACTGAAGCTTTCTTT CASSLGTAHTEAFF
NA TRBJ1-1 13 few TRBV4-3 TGCGCCAGCAGCCAGGCCATTGGACAGAAAGCTTTCTTT CASSQAIGQKAFF
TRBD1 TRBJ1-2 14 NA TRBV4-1 TGCGCCAGCAGCCAATTGGGGACAGCCGGGGGCTACACCTTC CASSQLGTAGGYTF
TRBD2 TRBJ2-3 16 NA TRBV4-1 TGCGCCAGCAGCCAAGACCCTAGCGGGGTAGCAGATACGCAGTATTTT CASSQDPSGVADTQYF
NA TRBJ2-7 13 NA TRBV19 TGTGCCAGCGAGGGGGACGGTTCCTACGAGCAGTACTTC CASEGDGSYEQYF
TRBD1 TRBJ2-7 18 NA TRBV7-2 TGTGCCAGCAGCCTCCGCCCAATAGCCGGGACAGGGGTAGTCAAGCAGTACTTC CASSLRPIAGTGVVKQYF
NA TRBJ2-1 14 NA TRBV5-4 TGTGCCAGCAGCCCAGGGGGGACCTACAATGAGCAGTTCTTC CASSPGGTYNEQFF
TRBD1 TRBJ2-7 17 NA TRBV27 TGTGCCAGCAGTCCCTATACCGGACAGGGGGCGGACTACGAGCAGTACTTC CASSPYTGQGADYEQYF
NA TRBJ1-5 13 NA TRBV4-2 TGTGCCAGCAGCCTTCGGGGTCCTAAGCCCCAGCATTTT CASSLRGPKPQHF
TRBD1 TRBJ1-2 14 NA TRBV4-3 TGCGCCAGCAGCCAAGCGACAGGGAACTATGGCTACACCTTC CASSQATGNYGYTF